This TCR beta chain was documented in a study of shared clonotypes between healthy human individuals. General observations from the study: Sampling used blood alone; tissue repertoires probably differ.

This CDR3 contains 15 residues. V dropped 6 bases and J dropped 7; count of bases not matched to a gene: 11. The germline V gene has CDR1 MNHEY and CDR2 SVGAGI. About this clone itself: As yet, its antigen is unknown.

Subsets obtained from CD4+ cells comprised CD45RA+ naive and CD45RA-negative memory cells. The repertoire was sequenced with immunoSEQ multiplex PCR; TCRdb's copy has only in-frame clones and lacks some. This sample has some 1,100,000 clones, with about 80% found just once. This chain joins TRBV6-5 and TRBJ2-5; 10 nucleotides align to TRBD1. The sequence derives from a man aged 18 to 35 in good health. Some clones in this sample may be carry-over from other donors' samples. Sample: memory CD4+ T cells from PBMCs. Subset noted: CD45RA-negative fraction. The CDR3 coding sequence is TGTGCCAGCAGCCTGGGACAGGGGCGGTCCCGGACCCAGTACTTC. This sequence encodes CASSLGQGRSRTQYF.